The 6 T cell receptor beta chains presented below share a single source sample, sequenced in a study of cytomegalovirus exposure and HLA in healthy donors (dated by TCRdb to 2016 to 2017). The library was produced with the immunoSEQ multiplex PCR assay. A mixture of 60 forward primers for TCR Vbeta segments and 13 reverse primers for TCR Jbeta segments was used in the multiplex PCR. TCRdb re-hosts the immuneACCESS table, in-frame sequences only. Its copies lack some clones; in the studies checked, an unresolved V gene accounts for under half of them, and the cause for the rest is not known. For this sample the table gives over 200,000 clones, of which roughly 89% were detected only once. The top ten hold roughly 1% of the sample. Sequenced input: PBMCs. Every receptor here comes from a woman in her late teens or twenties in good health and CMV-seronegative.

The chain combines TRBV5-1 with TRBJ2-1, with D maybe TRBD1 (6 bases). Germline V gene data show CDR1 as SGHRS and CDR2 as YFSETQ. CDR3 length: 16 residues. V gave up 4 bases and J gave up 7 bases, with 21 bases separating them. The CDR3 loop reads CASSLKIRDINNEQFF. CDR3 nucleotides: TGCGCCAGCAGCCTAAAGATCCGGGACATCAATAATGAGCAGTTCTTC.

The rearrangement links TRBV5-4 to TRBJ1-1; the D is unclear. Germline V gene lookup returns CDR1 SGHNT and CDR2 YYREEE (reference sequence). CDR3 length equals 13 residues. Trimming shortened V by 3 bases and J by 5 bases, and 11 bases separated the two germline ends. CDR3 sequence reads: CASSSQIVTEAFF. CDR3 nucleotides: TGTGCCAGCAGCTCCCAAATAGTAACTGAAGCTTTCTTT.

The chain combines TRBV27 with TRBJ1-5; no clear D. V was cut by 7 bases and J by 0 bases, with 13 bases left in between. Germline CDR1 MNHEY, CDR2 SMNVEV (reference sequence). The CDR3 runs to 15 residues. The CDR3 is CASKPIGYSNQPQHF. CDR3 DNA sequence: TGTGCCAGCAAGCCCATCGGTTATAGCAATCAGCCCCAGCATTTT.

The chain joins TRBV5-4 to TRBJ2-5; 11 bases are shared with TRBD1. Germline V lookup: CDR1 SGHNT, CDR2 YYREEE (reference sequence). V lost 3 bases to trimming and J lost 5 bases; unmatched junction nucleotides: 6. The CDR3 totals 15 residues. The CDR3 nucleotides read TGTGCCAGCAGCTCGGACAGGGGGCTTTTGGAGACCCAGTACTTC. It translates to CASSSDRGLLETQYF.

This sequence joins TRBV7-2 and TRBJ1-5, with TRBD1 as a possible D gene (6 bases). Germline V gives CDR1 SGHTA, CDR2 FQGNSA. This CDR3 is built from 16 residues. With 3 bases removed from V and 3 bases from J, the gap between germline ends came to 15 bases. CDR3 in DNA: TGTGCCAGCAGCTTGGCCTTCAGGGGTTCCAATCAGCCCCAGCATTTT. Its protein is CASSLAFRGSNQPQHF.

The CDR3 loop reads CASSQLAGGGDTQYF. CDR3 in DNA: TGTGCCAGCAGCCAACTAGCGGGAGGGGGAGATACGCAGTATTTT. The chain uses TRBV11-2 and TRBJ2-3, with TRBD2 matching over 13 bases. This CDR3 is built from 15 residues. V dropped 5 bases and J dropped 5; count of bases not matched to a gene: 4. Looked up from germline, CDR1 is SGHAT and CDR2 is FQNNGV.